This T cell receptor (beta chain) was retrieved from a study of cytomegalovirus exposure and HLA in healthy donors. About the study: The same platform was used for the 110 or so validation repertoires as for the approximately 720 first-cohort repertoires, as reported in a later analysis. Overall study findings and caveats: Under in vitro conditions, three CMV-associated chains were confirmed as specific for CMV antigens.

CDR1 and CDR2 from the germline V gene are MNHNS and SASEGT. Trimming removed 6 bases from V and 7 bases from J; junction bases left unmatched: 13. The CDR3 runs 15 residues. Measured with immunoSEQ multiplex PCR; TCRdb has only the in-frame clones, and not every one. The data contain about 120,000 clones, approximately 90% of them seen just once; the ten biggest clones take up around 6%. As for this clone: The antigen is unknown.

The rearrangement uses TRBV6-1 and TRBJ1-2; 8 nucleotides match TRBD1. The sequence was obtained from a woman between 18 and 29 years old in good health and CMV-seropositive. Input material: PBMCs. CDR3 protein: CASRDLGQVNLGYTF. The CDR3 DNA reads TGTGCCAGCAGGGATCTGGGACAGGTTAACCTTGGCTACACCTTC.